Listed below are T cell receptor beta chains from one sample, sequenced in a study of technical replicates of blood from several donors. Generated by immunoSEQ multiplex PCR, the TCRdb table keeps only in-frame clones and is missing some. The sample yields about 80,000 clones, roughly 94% seen once. Source material: T cells isolated from PBMCs. The receptors come from a human donor in good health. Each CDR3 is given with its conserved first and last residue. Fields, in order: clone size, J gene, V gene, D gene, CDR3 protein, CDR3 DNA. The D gene is left open where the match is weak. Not all rows give a size; the values are once, few, many and, for expanded clones, a class.

once | TRBJ2-7 | TRBV29-1 | - | CSVAQGLVSEQYF | TGCAGCGTTGCTCAGGGTCTTGTCTCCGAGCAGTACTTC
- | TRBJ1-5 | TRBV27 | - | CASSSGAGYQPQHF | TGTGCCAGCAGTTCAGGGGCCGGGTATCAGCCCCAGCATTTT
- | TRBJ2-4 | TRBV9 | TRBD1 | CASSGLGTGETKNIQYF | TGTGCCAGCAGCGGATTAGGGACAGGAGAAACCAAAAACATTCAGTACTTC
- | TRBJ1-3 | TRBV6-5 | TRBD1 | CASSTQGAHGNTIYF | TGTGCCAGCAGTACACAGGGGGCCCACGGAAACACCATATATTTT
once | TRBJ1-4 | TRBV19 | TRBD1 | CASRDRANEKLFF | TGTGCCAGTAGGGACAGGGCTAATGAAAAACTGTTTTTT
- | TRBJ1-2 | TRBV9 | - | CASSVAGSGNYGYTF | TGTGCCAGCAGCGTAGCAGGGAGCGGGAACTATGGCTACACCTTC
- | TRBJ2-7 | TRBV14 | - | CASSQIQNSRYAYEQYF | TGTGCCAGCAGCCAGATTCAGAATAGCCGATATGCGTACGAGCAGTACTTC
- | TRBJ1-4 | TRBV27 | - | CASSLSGRGRGSTNEKLFF | TGTGCCAGCAGTTTATCGGGGCGGGGAAGAGGTTCAACTAATGAAAAACTGTTTTTT
- | TRBJ2-7 | TRBV6-5 | TRBD2 | CASSYPGGEAYEQYF | TGTGCCAGCAGTTACCCCGGGGGGGAAGCCTACGAGCAGTACTTC
once | TRBJ2-2 | TRBV4-3 | - | CASSQDPRPGELFF | TGCGCCAGCAGCCAAGATCCGCGTCCCGGGGAGCTGTTTTTT